This T cell receptor (beta chain) was profiled in a study of blood T cell repertoires in COVID-19. Study as a whole: Sites across the United States, Italy and Spain contributed samples from acute and convalescent COVID-19. In each case, the material was cDNA or gDNA derived from T cells, B-cell-depleted T cells, or PBMCs.

The table came from immunoSEQ multiplex PCR; TCRdb's copy has only in-frame clones and leaves some out. The sample has fewer than 350,000 clones, approximately 84% seen once; the top ten hold roughly 1.9%. The sequencing sample was made of peripheral blood. The receptor's source is a woman aged 30 to 39 who had recovered from COVID-19.

The CDR3, as DNA: TGTGCCATCAGTCCAGGGCCCGGGACTAGAGCCGCCGGGGAGCTGTTTTTT. It codes for CAISPGPGTRAAGELFF. The chain has TRBV10-3 and TRBJ2-2; TRBD2 matches at 8 bases. Trimming cost V 5 bases and J 6 bases; bases outside gene matches: 14. The CDR3 is 17 residues long. Looked up from germline, CDR1 is ENHRY and CDR2 is SYGVKD.